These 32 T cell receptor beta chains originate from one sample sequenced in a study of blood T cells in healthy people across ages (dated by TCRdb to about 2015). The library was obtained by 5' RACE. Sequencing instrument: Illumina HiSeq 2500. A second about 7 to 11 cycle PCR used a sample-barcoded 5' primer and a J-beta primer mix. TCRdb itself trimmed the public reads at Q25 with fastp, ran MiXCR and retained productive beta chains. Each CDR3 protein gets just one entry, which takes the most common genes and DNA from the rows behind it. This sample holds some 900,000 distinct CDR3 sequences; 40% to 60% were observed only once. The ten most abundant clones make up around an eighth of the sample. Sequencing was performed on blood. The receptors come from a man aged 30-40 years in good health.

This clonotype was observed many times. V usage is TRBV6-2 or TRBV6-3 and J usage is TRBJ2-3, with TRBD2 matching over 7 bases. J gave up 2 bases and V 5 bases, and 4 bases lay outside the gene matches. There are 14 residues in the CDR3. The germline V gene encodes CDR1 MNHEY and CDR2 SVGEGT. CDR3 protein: CASSPGLLTDTQYF. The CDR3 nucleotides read TGTGCCAGCAGTCCGGGACTACTCACAGATACGCAGTATTTT.

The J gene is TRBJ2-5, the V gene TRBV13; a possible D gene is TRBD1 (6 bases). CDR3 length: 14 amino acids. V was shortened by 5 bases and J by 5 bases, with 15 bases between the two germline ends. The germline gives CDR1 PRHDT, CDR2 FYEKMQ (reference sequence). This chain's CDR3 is CASSTAGAEETQYF. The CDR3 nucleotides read TGTGCCAGCAGCACCGCAGGGGCGGAGGAGACCCAGTACTTC.

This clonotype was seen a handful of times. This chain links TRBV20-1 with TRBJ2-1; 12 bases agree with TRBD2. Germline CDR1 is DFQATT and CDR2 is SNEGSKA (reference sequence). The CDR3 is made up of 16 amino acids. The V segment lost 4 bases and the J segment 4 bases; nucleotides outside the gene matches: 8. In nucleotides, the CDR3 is TGCAGTGCTATAGACCCACTAGCGGGGGGTTACAATGAGCAGTTCTTC. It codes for CSAIDPLAGGYNEQFF.

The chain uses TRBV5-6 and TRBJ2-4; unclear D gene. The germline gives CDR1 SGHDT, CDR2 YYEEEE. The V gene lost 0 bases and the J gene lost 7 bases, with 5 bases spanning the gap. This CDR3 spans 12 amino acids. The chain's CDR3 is CASSLATNIQYF. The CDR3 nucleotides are TGTGCCAGCAGCTTGGCAACCAACATTCAGTACTTC.

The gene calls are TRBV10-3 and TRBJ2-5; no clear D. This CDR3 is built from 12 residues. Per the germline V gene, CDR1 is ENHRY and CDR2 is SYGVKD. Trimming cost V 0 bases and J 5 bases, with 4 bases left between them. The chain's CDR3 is CAISESRETQYF. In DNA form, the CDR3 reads TGTGCCATCAGTGAGTCTAGGGAGACCCAGTACTTC.

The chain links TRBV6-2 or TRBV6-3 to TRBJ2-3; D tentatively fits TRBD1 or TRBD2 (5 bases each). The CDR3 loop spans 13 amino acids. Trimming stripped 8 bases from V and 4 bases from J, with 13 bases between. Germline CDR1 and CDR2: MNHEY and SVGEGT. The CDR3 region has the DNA TGTGCCAGCGTGGGGACGGTGGCAGATACGCAGTATTTT. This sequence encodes CASVGTVADTQYF.

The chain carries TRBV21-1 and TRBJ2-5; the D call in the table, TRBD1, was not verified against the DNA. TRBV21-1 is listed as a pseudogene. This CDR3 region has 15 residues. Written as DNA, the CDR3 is TGTGCCAGCAGCAAAGGACAGGGAGATTTTGAGACCCAGTACTTC. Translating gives CASSKGQGDFETQYF.

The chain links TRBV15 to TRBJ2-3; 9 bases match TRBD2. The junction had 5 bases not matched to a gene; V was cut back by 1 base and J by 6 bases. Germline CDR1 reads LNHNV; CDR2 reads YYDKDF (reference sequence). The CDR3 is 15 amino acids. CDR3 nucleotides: TGTGCCACCAGCAGAGGTAGCGGGGGCTCCGATACGCAGTATTTT. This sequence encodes CATSRGSGGSDTQYF.

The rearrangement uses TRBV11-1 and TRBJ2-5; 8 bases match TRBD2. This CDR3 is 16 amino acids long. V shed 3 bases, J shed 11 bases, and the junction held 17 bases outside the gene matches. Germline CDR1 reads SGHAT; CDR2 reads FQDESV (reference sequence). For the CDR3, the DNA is TGTGCCAGCAGCTTGACGGGGGGGATTTCCTACAATGAGCAGTACTTC. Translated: CASSLTGGISYNEQYF.

The CDR3 sequence: CASSQDQESAEKLFF. The CDR3 nucleotides are TGCGCCAGCAGCCAAGATCAGGAGTCGGCGGAAAAACTGTTTTTT. The rearrangement joins TRBV4-3 to TRBJ1-4; D remains unclear. The CDR3 runs 15 residues. The germline gives CDR1 LGHNA, CDR2 YSLEER. Trimming shortened V by 0 bases and J by 8 bases, and 13 bases separated the two germline ends.

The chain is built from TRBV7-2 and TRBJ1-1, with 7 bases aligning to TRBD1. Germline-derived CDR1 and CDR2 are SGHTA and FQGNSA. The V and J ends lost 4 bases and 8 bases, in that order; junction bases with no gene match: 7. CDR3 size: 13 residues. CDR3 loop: CASSSITTGEAFF. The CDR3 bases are TGTGCCAGCAGCTCGATAACGACAGGGGAAGCTTTCTTT.

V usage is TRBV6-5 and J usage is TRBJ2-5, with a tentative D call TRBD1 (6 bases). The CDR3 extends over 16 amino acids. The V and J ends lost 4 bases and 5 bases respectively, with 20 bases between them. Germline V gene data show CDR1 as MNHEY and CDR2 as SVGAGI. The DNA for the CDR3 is TGTGCCAGCAGTTCCTCCAAGAGGGGGTTGGGGGAGACCCAGTACTTC. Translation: CASSSSKRGLGETQYF.

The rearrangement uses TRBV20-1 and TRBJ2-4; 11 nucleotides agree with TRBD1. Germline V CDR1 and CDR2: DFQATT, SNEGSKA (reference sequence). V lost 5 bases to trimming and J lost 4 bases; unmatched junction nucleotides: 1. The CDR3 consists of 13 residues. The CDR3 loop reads CSARDRGKNIQYF. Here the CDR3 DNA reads TGCAGTGCTCGGGACAGGGGGAAAAACATTCAGTACTTC.

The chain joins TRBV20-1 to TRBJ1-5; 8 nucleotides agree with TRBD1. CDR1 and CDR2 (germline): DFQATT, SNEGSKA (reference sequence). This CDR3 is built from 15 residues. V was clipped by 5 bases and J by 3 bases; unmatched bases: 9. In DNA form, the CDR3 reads TGCAGTGCTCTCCGACAGGGGAGCTACAATCAGCCCCAGCATTTT. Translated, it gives CSALRQGSYNQPQHF.

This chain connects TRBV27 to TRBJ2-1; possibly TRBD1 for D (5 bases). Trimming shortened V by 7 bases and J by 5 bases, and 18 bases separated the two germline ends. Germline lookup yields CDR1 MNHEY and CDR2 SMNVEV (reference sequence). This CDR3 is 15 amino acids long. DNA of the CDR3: TGTGCCAGCACCCTCGGTGGGGCAGGGCACAATGAGCAGTTCTTC. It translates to CASTLGGAGHNEQFF.

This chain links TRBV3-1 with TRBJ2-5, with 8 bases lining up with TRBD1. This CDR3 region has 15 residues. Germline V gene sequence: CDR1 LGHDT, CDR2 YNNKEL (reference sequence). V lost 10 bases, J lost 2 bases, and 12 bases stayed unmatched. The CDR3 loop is CATLTGGRGQETQYF. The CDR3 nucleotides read TGTGCCACCCTTACAGGGGGAAGAGGACAAGAGACCCAGTACTTC.

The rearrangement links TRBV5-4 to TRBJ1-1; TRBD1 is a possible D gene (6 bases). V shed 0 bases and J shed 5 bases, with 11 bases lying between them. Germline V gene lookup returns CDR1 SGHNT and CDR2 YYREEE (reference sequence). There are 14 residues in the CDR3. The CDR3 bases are TGTGCCAGCAGCTTGGGGGGGGGCAGGACTGAAGCTTTCTTT. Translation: CASSLGGGRTEAFF. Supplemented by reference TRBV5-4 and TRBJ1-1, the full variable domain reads ETGVTQSPTHLIKTRGQQVTLRCSSQSGHNTVSWYQQALGQGPQFIFQYYREEENGRGNFPPRFSGLQFPNYSSELNVNALELDDSALYLCASSLGGGRTEAFFGQGTRLTVV.

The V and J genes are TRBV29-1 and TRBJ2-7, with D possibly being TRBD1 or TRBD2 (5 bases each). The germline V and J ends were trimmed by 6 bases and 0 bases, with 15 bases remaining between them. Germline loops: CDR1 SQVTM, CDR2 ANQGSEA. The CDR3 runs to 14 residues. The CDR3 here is CSVGFGTDSYEQYF. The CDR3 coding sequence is TGCAGCGTCGGATTCGGGACGGACTCCTACGAGCAGTACTTC.

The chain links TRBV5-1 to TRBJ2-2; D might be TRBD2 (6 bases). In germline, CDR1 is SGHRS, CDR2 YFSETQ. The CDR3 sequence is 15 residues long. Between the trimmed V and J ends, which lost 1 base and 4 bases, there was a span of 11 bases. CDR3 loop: CASSLQGLVTGELFF. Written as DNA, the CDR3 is TGCGCCAGCAGCTTGCAGGGACTCGTCACCGGGGAGCTGTTTTTT.

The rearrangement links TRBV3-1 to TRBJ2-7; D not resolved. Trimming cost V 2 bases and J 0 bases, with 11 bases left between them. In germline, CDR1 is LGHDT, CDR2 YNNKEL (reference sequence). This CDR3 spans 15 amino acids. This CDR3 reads CASSQSTRSSYEQYF. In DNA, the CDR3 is TGTGCCAGCAGCCAATCGACACGGAGCTCCTACGAGCAGTACTTC.

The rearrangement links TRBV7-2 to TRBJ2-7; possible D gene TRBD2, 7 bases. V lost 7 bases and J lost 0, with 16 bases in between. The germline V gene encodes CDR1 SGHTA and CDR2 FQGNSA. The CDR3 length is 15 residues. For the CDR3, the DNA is TGTGCCAGCACGGGGGGACAAGGAAGCTCCTACGAGCAGTACTTC. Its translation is CASTGGQGSSYEQYF.

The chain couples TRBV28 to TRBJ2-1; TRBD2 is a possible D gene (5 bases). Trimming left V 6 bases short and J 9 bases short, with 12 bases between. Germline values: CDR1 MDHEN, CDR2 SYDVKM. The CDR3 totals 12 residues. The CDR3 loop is CASRIPGSEQFF. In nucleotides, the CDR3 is TGTGCCAGCAGAATCCCTGGGAGTGAGCAGTTCTTC.

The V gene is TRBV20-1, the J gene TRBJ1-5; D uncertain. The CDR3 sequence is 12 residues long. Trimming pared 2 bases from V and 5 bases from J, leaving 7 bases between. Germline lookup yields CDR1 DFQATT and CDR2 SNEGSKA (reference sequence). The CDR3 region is CSARHGYQPQHF. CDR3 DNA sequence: TGCAGTGCTAGACATGGTTATCAGCCCCAGCATTTT.

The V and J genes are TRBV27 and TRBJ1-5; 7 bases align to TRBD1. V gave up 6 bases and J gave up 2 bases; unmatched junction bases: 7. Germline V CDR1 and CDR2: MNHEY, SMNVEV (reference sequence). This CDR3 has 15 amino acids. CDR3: CASRRDRDRNQPQHF. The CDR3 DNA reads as TGTGCCAGCAGAAGAGACAGGGACCGCAATCAGCCCCAGCATTTT.

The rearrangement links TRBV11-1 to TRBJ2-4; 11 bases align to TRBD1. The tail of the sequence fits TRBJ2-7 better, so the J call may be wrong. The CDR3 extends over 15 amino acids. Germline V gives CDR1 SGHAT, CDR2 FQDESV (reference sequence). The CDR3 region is CASSLWTGGVYEQYF. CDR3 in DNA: TGTGCCAGCAGCCTATGGACAGGGGGCGTATACGAGCAGTACTTC.

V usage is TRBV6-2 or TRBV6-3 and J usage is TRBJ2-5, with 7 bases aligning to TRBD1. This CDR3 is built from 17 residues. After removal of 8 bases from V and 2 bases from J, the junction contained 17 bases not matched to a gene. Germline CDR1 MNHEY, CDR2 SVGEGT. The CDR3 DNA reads TGTGCCAGCGCACAAAGTCTTGACAGGGTCGGGCAAGAGACCCAGTACTTC. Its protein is CASAQSLDRVGQETQYF.

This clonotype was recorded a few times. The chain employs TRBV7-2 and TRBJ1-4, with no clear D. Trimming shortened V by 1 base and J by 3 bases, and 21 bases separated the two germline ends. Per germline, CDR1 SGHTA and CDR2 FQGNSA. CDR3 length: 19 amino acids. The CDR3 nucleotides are TGTGCCAGCAGCTTAGGTCAGAACGGGCGAGGGCGGTCTAATGAAAAACTGTTTTTT. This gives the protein CASSLGQNGRGRSNEKLFF.

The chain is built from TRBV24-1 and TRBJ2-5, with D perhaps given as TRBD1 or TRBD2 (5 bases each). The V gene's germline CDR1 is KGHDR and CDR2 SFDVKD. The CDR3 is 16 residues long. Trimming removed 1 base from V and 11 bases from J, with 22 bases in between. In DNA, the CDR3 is TGTGCCACCAGTGATTTTGGGGCAGGGAGTGGCAATGAGCAGTACTTC. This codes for CATSDFGAGSGNEQYF.

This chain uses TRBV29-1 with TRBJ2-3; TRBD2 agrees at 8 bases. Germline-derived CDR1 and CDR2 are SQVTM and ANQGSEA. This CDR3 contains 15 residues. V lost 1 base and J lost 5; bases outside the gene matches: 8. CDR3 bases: TGCAGCGTTGAAGGCCGGGGGGGCCCTGGAGATACGCAGTATTTT. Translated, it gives CSVEGRGGPGDTQYF.

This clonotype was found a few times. CDR3 amino acids: CSAGTGTETQYF. Here the CDR3 DNA reads TGCAGCGCGGGGACAGGGACAGAGACCCAGTACTTC. The gene calls are TRBV29-1 and TRBJ2-5; 9 nucleotides agree with TRBD1. Losses at the gene ends were 7 bases for V and 4 bases for J; bases not matched to a gene: 4. The germline V gene has CDR1 SQVTM and CDR2 ANQGSEA. The CDR3 runs to 12 residues.

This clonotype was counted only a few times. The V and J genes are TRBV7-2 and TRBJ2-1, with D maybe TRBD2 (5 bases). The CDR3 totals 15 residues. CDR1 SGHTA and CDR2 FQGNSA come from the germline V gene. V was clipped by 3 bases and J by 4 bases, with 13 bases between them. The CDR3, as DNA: TGTGCCAGCAGCTTGATAGCGACGGGTTACAATGAGCAGTTCTTC. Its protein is CASSLIATGYNEQFF.

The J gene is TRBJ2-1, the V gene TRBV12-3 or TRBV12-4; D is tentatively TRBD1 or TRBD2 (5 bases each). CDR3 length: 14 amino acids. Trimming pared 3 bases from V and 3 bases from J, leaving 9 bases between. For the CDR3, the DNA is TGTGCCAGCAGTTTCGGGGACGACTACAATGAGCAGTTCTTC. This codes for CASSFGDDYNEQFF.